This TCR beta chain emerged from a study of blood T cells in healthy people across ages. About this clonotype itself: A read error may produce the germline difference seen at one junction end.

Primed by a sample-barcoded 5' primer and a J-beta primer mix, a second PCR proceeded for roughly 6 to 12 cycles. Every individual sample yielded 2.5 million or more paired-end reads (each containing CDR3). TCRdb independently ran MiXCR on the 5' RACE reads; one entry per CDR3 protein. The sample holds some 730,000 distinct CDR3 sequences, 20% to 25% seen once. This CDR3 comprises 11 residues. The germline V gene has CDR1 SQVTM and CDR2 ANQGSEA. The V and J genes are TRBV29-1 and TRBJ2-1; 9 nucleotides match TRBD1. This receptor was taken from a man in his 70s in good health. The sequenced sample was blood. CDR3 region: CSVRTGVEQHF. CDR3 sequence (DNA): TGCAGCGTTCGGACAGGGGTCGAGCAGCACTTC.